The source of this T cell receptor (beta chain) is a study of Ad26.COV2.S vaccination and SARS-CoV-2 variants. Study context: Donor was assigned to the Ad26.COV2.S arm of trial COV1001.

Described treatment: over 15 received Ad26.COV2.S at low or high dose, single or two shots; about 5 received placebo; per-sample allocation not given. Samples analyzed were those drawn on day 63 after the first vaccine or placebo injection. In Boston, the donor was an adult between 18-55 years of age. Concerning this clone: Its antigen remains unknown.

The V end lost 8 bases, the J end lost 2 bases, and 13 bases lay between the germline ends. This CDR3 is built from 13 residues. In germline, CDR1 is ENHRY, CDR2 SYGVKD. General study points: People who got the vaccine or the placebo had similar non-spike TCR breadth. Spike-specific TCR breadth was greater after Ad26.COV2.S than placebo.

Repertoires were generated with immunoSEQ multiplex PCR, while TCRdb's copy carries only in-frame clones and drops some. The data show about 440,000 clones, about 92% seen once. The receptor was derived from a person aged 18-60 years who received the Ad26.COV2.S COVID-19 vaccine or a placebo. V and J are TRBV10-3 and TRBJ2-7; D unresolved. This material consisted of peripheral blood, taken in a trial of Ad26.COV2.S vaccine versus placebo. The CDR3 protein is CAIGSGLTYEQYF. CDR3 coding DNA: TGTGCCATCGGGTCGGGCCTCACCTACGAGCAGTACTTC.